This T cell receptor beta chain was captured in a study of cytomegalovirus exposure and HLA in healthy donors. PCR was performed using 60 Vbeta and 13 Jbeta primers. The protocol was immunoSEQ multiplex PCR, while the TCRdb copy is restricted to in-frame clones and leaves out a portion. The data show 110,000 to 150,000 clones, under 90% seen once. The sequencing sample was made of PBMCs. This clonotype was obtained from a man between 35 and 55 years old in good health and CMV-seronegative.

Here the CDR3 reads CAWSVKGQGGDTQYF. The DNA of the CDR3 is TGTGCCTGGAGTGTAAAGGGACAGGGGGGGGATACGCAGTATTTT. The chain carries TRBV30 and TRBJ2-3; 11 bases agree with TRBD1. The CDR3 sequence is 15 residues long. Germline CDR1 reads GTSNPN; CDR2 reads SVGIG (reference sequence). V shed 0 bases, J shed 6 bases, and the junction held 5 bases outside the gene matches.